A selection of T cell receptor beta chains follows, all from one sample in a study of T cells in Graves' hyperthyroidism and ophthalmopathy. TCRdb re-called the multiplex PCR reads through MiXCR, storing one row per CDR3 protein. The table lists 300,000 to 450,000 distinct CDR3 sequences, around 14% of them singletons. Sequenced input: blood. The receptor set was obtained from a woman aged 55-70 years with Graves' hyperthyroidism. The CDR3 runs from the conserved cysteine through the conserved F or W. Fields, in order: clone size, V gene, D gene, J gene, CDR3 DNA, CDR3 protein. A D gene is named only where the DNA matches it firmly. Only part of the rows carry a size: once, few, many, or a class if the clone is expanded.

>few|TRBV6-1|TRBD1|TRBJ1-1
TGTGCCAGCAGTCACAGGGGTTCGAACACTGAAGCTTTCTTT
CASSHRGSNTEAFF
>-|TRBV2|-|TRBJ1-5
TGTGCCAGCAGTGTGTTGGGGACCTATAGCAATCAGCCCCAGCATTTT
CASSVLGTYSNQPQHF
>many|TRBV12-3/TRBV12-4|TRBD1|TRBJ2-1
TGTGCCAGCAGTCCAGGACAGGGGCGATACAATGAGCAGTTCTTC
CASSPGQGRYNEQFF
>many|TRBV11-2|TRBD2|TRBJ2-1
TGTGCCAGCAGCTTATACGGGAGGGGCTCCTACAATGAGCAGTTCTTC
CASSLYGRGSYNEQFF
>few|TRBV10-3|-|TRBJ1-5
TGTGCCATCAGTGGGGCAGGGGTTCAGCCCCAGCATTTT
CAISGAGVQPQHF
>few|TRBV20-1|-|TRBJ2-6
TGCAGCGCCAGGTGGTCTGGGGCCAACGTCCTGACTTTC
CSARWSGANVLTF
>many|TRBV10-3|-|TRBJ2-7
TGTGCCTCGAGGGGTGTCTCCTACGAGCAGTACTTC
CASRGVSYEQYF
>many|TRBV15|TRBD2|TRBJ2-5
TGTGCCACCAGCATCGACCTAGCGGGAGGAGAGACCCAGTACTTC
CATSIDLAGGETQYF
>many|TRBV12-3/TRBV12-4|-|TRBJ1-2
TGTGCCAGCAGTCCCCGTGGGGGGCAAGTTGGCTACACCTTC
CASSPRGGQVGYTF
>-|TRBV6-1|TRBD1|TRBJ1-2
TGTGCCAGCAGTCTTCATGGGCGTTTCGGGACAGGGTCTAACTATGGCTACACCTTC
CASSLHGRFGTGSNYGYTF
>-|TRBV6-2/TRBV6-3|-|TRBJ2-7
TGTGCCAGCAGTAAAGGACCCTACTACGAGCAGTACTTC
CASSKGPYYEQYF
>-|TRBV11-2|-|TRBJ2-7
TGTGCCAGCAGCGAGAGTAGCGGCCTCACCTGCGAGCAGTACTTC
CASSESSGLTCEQYF
>few|TRBV20-1|TRBD1|TRBJ1-4
TGCAGTGCTGGCCGGGACAGCCACGCGGCAACTAATGAAAAACTGTTTTTT
CSAGRDSHAATNEKLFF
>many|TRBV30|TRBD2|TRBJ2-3
TGTGCCTCCCGGGGGGGGGAAAACACAGATACGCAGTATTTT
CASRGGENTDTQYF
>many|TRBV28|-|TRBJ1-5
TGTGCCAGCAGTTTGGGGGGCGCAGGTCAGCCCCAGCATTTT
CASSLGGAGQPQHF
>many|TRBV10-2|-|TRBJ1-2
TGCGCCAGCAGGACCGACAGCTATGGCTACACCTTC
CASRTDSYGYTF
>many|TRBV2|TRBD1|TRBJ2-6
TGTGCCAGCACTACAGGGGTTGGGGCCAACGTCCTGACTTTC
CASTTGVGANVLTF
>-|TRBV7-9|-|TRBJ2-7
TGCGCCAGCAGCCTCGAACTGAAGGCCCCGTACGAGCAGTACTTC
CASSLELKAPYEQYF
>few|TRBV5-6|-|TRBJ2-4
TGTGCCAGCAGCTTGAGGTGGGATTCCCGCCATAACATTCAGTACTTC
CASSLRWDSRHNIQYF
>-|TRBV19|-|TRBJ1-1
TGTGCCAGTGGGATTCGGGTGAACACTGAAGCTTTCTTT
CASGIRVNTEAFF
>few|TRBV3-1|-|TRBJ1-5
TGTGCCAGCAGCCAAGATAACGGAAACCCAGACGGCAATCAGCCCCAGCATTTT
CASSQDNGNPDGNQPQHF
>-|TRBV4-1|-|TRBJ2-3
TGCGCCAGCAGCCAATTCGGGCTGAAGGCAGATACGCAGTATTTT
CASSQFGLKADTQYF
>-|TRBV6-1|-|TRBJ2-3
TGTGCCAGCAGGAGACAGACGGGGTCCACAGATACGCAGTATTTT
CASRRQTGSTDTQYF
>-|TRBV6-1|TRBD2|TRBJ2-5
TGTGCCAGCAGCGCGGGACTAGGAGAGACCCAGTACTTC
CASSAGLGETQYF
>few|TRBV12-3/TRBV12-4|-|TRBJ1-1
TGTGCCAGCACCTGGGGGCTCACTGAAGCTTTCTTT
CASTWGLTEAFF
>many|TRBV5-8|TRBD2|TRBJ2-1
TGTGCCAGCCTTAATATCGGGAGGGCCCTCGCCGATGAGCAGTTCTTC
CASLNIGRALADEQFF
>-|TRBV4-1|-|TRBJ1-2
TGCGCCAGCAGCCAATCGCCGGGGGGCGGCTACACCTTC
CASSQSPGGGYTF
>-|TRBV7-9|TRBD2|TRBJ2-7
TGTGCCAGCAGCCTGACGTCCGGGACTAGCGGGAGAGGGGCCTACGAGCAGTACTTC
CASSLTSGTSGRGAYEQYF
>many|TRBV3-1|TRBD2|TRBJ2-7
TGTGCCAGCAGCAGAAGGACTAGCGGGAGGGACTACGAGCAGTACTTC
CASSRRTSGRDYEQYF
>-|TRBV5-1|TRBD2|TRBJ2-5
TGTGCCAGCAGCTTGACAAGCGGGAGTTACCAAGAGACCCAGTACTTC
CASSLTSGSYQETQYF
>few|TRBV3-1|TRBD2|TRBJ2-3
TGTGCCAGCAGCCTCCGTCGACTAGCGGCTAGCACAGATACGCAGTATTTT
CASSLRRLAASTDTQYF
>few|TRBV5-6|TRBD1|TRBJ1-4
TGTGCCAGCAGCCGTCGACAGGGCGGTGCTAATGAAAAACTGTTTTTT
CASSRRQGGANEKLFF
>many|TRBV5-1|-|TRBJ2-7
TGCGCCAGCAGCCGTTCCGCCGGGGGGCCCCACGAGCAGTACTTC
CASSRSAGGPHEQYF